This TCR beta chain was captured in a study of post-analysis software for immune sequencing data. Included in the TCR beta cDNA libraries were unique molecular identifiers. TCRdb called the PCR reads again in MiXCR, with one record for every CDR3 protein. The table includes roughly 580,000 distinct CDR3 sequences, around 40% detected once. From germline, CDR1 is KGHDR and CDR2 SFDVKD. The V gene lost 4 bases and the J gene lost 6 bases, with 12 bases spanning the gap. The length of the CDR3 is 14 residues. Study results and limitations: Five TRBV segments, including TRBV5-6, TRBV5-1 and TRBV20-1, were more frequent in patients than controls.

Regarding this clonotype: The antigen is not known.

The source is a girl aged 5 to 17 with multiple sclerosis. Sequencing was carried out using blood. This chain links TRBV24-1 with TRBJ2-1; perhaps TRBD1 as D (5 bases). CDR3 sequence (DNA): TGTGCCACCAGTGACACATCAAGGGGCAATGAGCAGTTCTTC. Translated, it gives CATSDTSRGNEQFF.